A selection of T cell receptor beta chains follows, all from one sample in a study of blood T cell repertoires in COVID-19. Sequenced by immunoSEQ multiplex PCR; TCRdb stores in-frame clones only, minus some. This table has 130,000 or so clones, roughly 83% appearing once. The material sequenced was peripheral blood. All receptors derive from a woman aged 80 or over with acute or convalescent COVID-19. CDR3s include the opening cysteine and the closing phenylalanine or tryptophan. The order of the fields is clone size, V gene, J gene, D gene, CDR3 DNA, CDR3 protein. A D gene is named only where the DNA matches it firmly. Size tells how often a clone was seen (once, few, many) or the class of an expanded clone, and some rows leave it out.

clone_size: .
v_call: TRBV7-9
j_call: TRBJ1-1
d_call: .
cdr3_nt: TGTGCCAGCAGCCCCAGGGGAGCGAGCACTGAAGCTTTCTTT
cdr3_aa: CASSPRGASTEAFF

clone_size: .
v_call: TRBV29-1
j_call: TRBJ1-2
d_call: TRBD1
cdr3_nt: TGCAGCGTTGGGGGACCTACAGGGGGCGCAGATGGCTACACCTTC
cdr3_aa: CSVGGPTGGADGYTF

clone_size: .
v_call: TRBV13
j_call: TRBJ2-7
d_call: TRBD1
cdr3_nt: TGTGCCAGCAGCATCTCCGGGACAGGGGGATACGAGCAGTACTTC
cdr3_aa: CASSISGTGGYEQYF

clone_size: .
v_call: TRBV30
j_call: TRBJ1-2
d_call: .
cdr3_nt: TGTGCCTGGATTCGACAGACCGGCGGCTATGGCTACACCTTC
cdr3_aa: CAWIRQTGGYGYTF

clone_size: .
v_call: TRBV19
j_call: TRBJ1-4
d_call: .
cdr3_nt: TGTGCCGTTAGAGGGCGTGATAATGAAAAACTGTTTTTT
cdr3_aa: CAVRGRDNEKLFF

clone_size: once
v_call: TRBV5-1
j_call: TRBJ1-3
d_call: .
cdr3_nt: TGCGCCAGCAGCTTGGACAGCACTGGAAACACCATATATTTT
cdr3_aa: CASSLDSTGNTIYF

clone_size: .
v_call: TRBV4-1
j_call: TRBJ1-4
d_call: .
cdr3_nt: TGCGCCAGCAGCCAAGTTACTAGGATCGAAAAACTGTTTTTT
cdr3_aa: CASSQVTRIEKLFF

clone_size: .
v_call: TRBV6-6
j_call: TRBJ1-5
d_call: TRBD1
cdr3_nt: TGTGCCAGCAGGCCCGGGACAGATAGCAATCAGCCCCAGCATTTT
cdr3_aa: CASRPGTDSNQPQHF

clone_size: once
v_call: TRBV19
j_call: TRBJ2-5
d_call: TRBD1
cdr3_nt: TGTGCCAGTAAGTCACAGGGGGCCCAAGAGACCCAGTACTTC
cdr3_aa: CASKSQGAQETQYF

clone_size: .
v_call: TRBV19
j_call: TRBJ2-2
d_call: TRBD1
cdr3_nt: TGTGCCAGTAGTAAGACGACAGGGTCGAACACCGGGGAGCTGTTTTTT
cdr3_aa: CASSKTTGSNTGELFF

clone_size: .
v_call: TRBV25-1
j_call: TRBJ2-3
d_call: TRBD2
cdr3_nt: TGTGCCAGCAGTGCTGGTAGCGGGACGCAGTATTTT
cdr3_aa: CASSAGSGTQYF

clone_size: .
v_call: TRBV11-2
j_call: TRBJ1-2
d_call: .
cdr3_nt: TGTGCCAGCAGCCTCGGACAGACTAACTATGGCTACACCTTC
cdr3_aa: CASSLGQTNYGYTF

clone_size: once
v_call: TRBV6-2/TRBV6-3
j_call: TRBJ2-7
d_call: TRBD2
cdr3_nt: TGTGCCAGCAGTTCCCCGGGACTAGCGGGGGTCGAGCAGTACTTC
cdr3_aa: CASSSPGLAGVEQYF

clone_size: .
v_call: TRBV4-1
j_call: TRBJ2-5
d_call: TRBD1
cdr3_nt: TGCGCCAGCAGCCAGGGAACCGGGACAGCGGAGACCCAGTACTTC
cdr3_aa: CASSQGTGTAETQYF

clone_size: .
v_call: TRBV5-1
j_call: TRBJ2-7
d_call: .
cdr3_nt: TGCGCCAGCAGCTTGGCGAGGCCAGGGGAGAGGGAGCAGTACTTC
cdr3_aa: CASSLARPGEREQYF

clone_size: once
v_call: TRBV2
j_call: TRBJ2-6
d_call: .
cdr3_nt: TGTGCCAGCAAAGCCGGGGGCTCTGGGGCCAACGTCCTGACTTTC
cdr3_aa: CASKAGGSGANVLTF

clone_size: .
v_call: TRBV12-3/TRBV12-4
j_call: TRBJ2-7
d_call: .
cdr3_nt: TGTGCCAGCAGCCGGGACTTTTACGAGCAGTACTTC
cdr3_aa: CASSRDFYEQYF

clone_size: .
v_call: TRBV27
j_call: TRBJ2-1
d_call: .
cdr3_nt: TGTGCCAGCAGACAACAGATTTATTCCTACAATGAGCAGTTCTTC
cdr3_aa: CASRQQIYSYNEQFF

clone_size: .
v_call: TRBV5-1
j_call: TRBJ2-1
d_call: TRBD2
cdr3_nt: TGCGCCAGCAGCCAGAACCGGGACTACGGATCCTACAATGAGCAGTTCTTC
cdr3_aa: CASSQNRDYGSYNEQFF

clone_size: .
v_call: TRBV7-2
j_call: TRBJ1-2
d_call: TRBD1
cdr3_nt: TGTGCCAGCAGCCGGACAGGTTATGGCTACACCTTC
cdr3_aa: CASSRTGYGYTF

clone_size: .
v_call: TRBV30
j_call: TRBJ1-2
d_call: TRBD1
cdr3_nt: TGTGCCTGGAGTCCCTTACAGGGGATTCATGGCTACACCTTC
cdr3_aa: CAWSPLQGIHGYTF

clone_size: .
v_call: TRBV2
j_call: TRBJ1-2
d_call: .
cdr3_nt: TGTGCCAGCAGACCCAGGGTTACCTATGGCTACACCTTC
cdr3_aa: CASRPRVTYGYTF

clone_size: .
v_call: TRBV7-2
j_call: TRBJ1-2
d_call: .
cdr3_nt: TGTGCCAGCAGCCACCCCGGGGGTGGCTACACCTTC
cdr3_aa: CASSHPGGGYTF

clone_size: .
v_call: TRBV30
j_call: TRBJ2-5
d_call: .
cdr3_nt: TGTGCCTGGAGTAGGGCTGGGGGGTTCCAAGAGACCCAGTACTTC
cdr3_aa: CAWSRAGGFQETQYF

clone_size: few
v_call: TRBV5-1
j_call: TRBJ2-2
d_call: TRBD1
cdr3_nt: TGCGCCAGCAGCAGACAGGGGAAGGACGCGAACACCGGGGAGCTGTTTTTT
cdr3_aa: CASSRQGKDANTGELFF

clone_size: .
v_call: TRBV2
j_call: TRBJ1-1
d_call: TRBD1
cdr3_nt: TGTGCCAGGGGACAGGGAAGGAACACTGAAGCTTTCTTT
cdr3_aa: CARGQGRNTEAFF

clone_size: .
v_call: TRBV7-6
j_call: TRBJ2-5
d_call: TRBD1
cdr3_nt: TGTGCCAGCAGCCGGGGACAGGGGGCGCGGGAGACCCAGTACTTC
cdr3_aa: CASSRGQGARETQYF

clone_size: once
v_call: TRBV12-3/TRBV12-4
j_call: TRBJ1-2
d_call: .
cdr3_nt: TGTGCCAGCAGTTTAGCGGCAGGGGCTGGCTACACCTTC
cdr3_aa: CASSLAAGAGYTF

clone_size: .
v_call: TRBV29-1
j_call: TRBJ1-2
d_call: TRBD1
cdr3_nt: TGCAGCGTTGAACAGTTGGTGCGACAGGGTTGGTATGACTACACCTTC
cdr3_aa: CSVEQLVRQGWYDYTF

clone_size: .
v_call: TRBV10-3
j_call: TRBJ2-3
d_call: .
cdr3_nt: TGTGCCATCAGTGAGTCTGCGAATACGCAGTATTTT
cdr3_aa: CAISESANTQYF

clone_size: .
v_call: TRBV5-6
j_call: TRBJ2-7
d_call: .
cdr3_nt: TGTGCCAGCAGCTTGACGACAGGAGCAGGGGAGCAGTACTTC
cdr3_aa: CASSLTTGAGEQYF

clone_size: .
v_call: TRBV7-8
j_call: TRBJ2-7
d_call: .
cdr3_nt: TGTGCCAGCAGCGTCGGGGGTGTCCCCTACGAGCAGTACTTC
cdr3_aa: CASSVGGVPYEQYF

clone_size: .
v_call: TRBV6-2/TRBV6-3
j_call: TRBJ2-5
d_call: TRBD2
cdr3_nt: TGTGCCAGCAGTTACTCGGGACTAGCTCGGGAGACCCAGTACTTC
cdr3_aa: CASSYSGLARETQYF

clone_size: .
v_call: TRBV3-1/TRBV3-2
j_call: TRBJ2-5
d_call: TRBD1
cdr3_nt: TGTGCCAGCAGCCAAGGGTTGAACAGGGGGCTCGAGACCCAGTACTTC
cdr3_aa: CASSQGLNRGLETQYF

clone_size: once
v_call: TRBV9
j_call: TRBJ1-1
d_call: .
cdr3_nt: TGTGCCAGCAGCTCCCTGGCCCGGGTGGGCACTGAAGCTTTCTTT
cdr3_aa: CASSSLARVGTEAFF

clone_size: .
v_call: TRBV7-9
j_call: TRBJ1-4
d_call: TRBD1
cdr3_nt: TGTGCCAGCAGGACAGGGGAAGTGGAAAAACTGTTTTTT
cdr3_aa: CASRTGEVEKLFF

clone_size: .
v_call: TRBV11-2
j_call: TRBJ2-1
d_call: .
cdr3_nt: TGTGCCAGCAGCTCAGACAGAGGCAATGAGCAGTTCTTC
cdr3_aa: CASSSDRGNEQFF

clone_size: .
v_call: TRBV7-9
j_call: TRBJ1-3
d_call: .
cdr3_nt: TGTGCCAGCAGCTTAGCCCCGTTTGGTTTAGACACCATATATTTT
cdr3_aa: CASSLAPFGLDTIYF

clone_size: .
v_call: TRBV5-1
j_call: TRBJ1-6
d_call: .
cdr3_nt: TGCGCCAGCAGCTTGGAAGCAGGGGATTCACCCCTCCACTTT
cdr3_aa: CASSLEAGDSPLHF

clone_size: .
v_call: TRBV5-1
j_call: TRBJ2-3
d_call: .
cdr3_nt: TGCGCCAGCAGCTTGGTCTTGAGCACAGATACGCAGTATTTT
cdr3_aa: CASSLVLSTDTQYF

clone_size: .
v_call: TRBV7-2
j_call: TRBJ1-6
d_call: .
cdr3_nt: TGTGCCAGCAGCCTAGGACTGAATTCACCCCTCCACTTT
cdr3_aa: CASSLGLNSPLHF

clone_size: .
v_call: TRBV5-4
j_call: TRBJ2-7
d_call: TRBD1
cdr3_nt: TGTGCCAGCAGCCCACGGGACAGCCTTAACATGGGCGAGCAGTACTTC
cdr3_aa: CASSPRDSLNMGEQYF

clone_size: .
v_call: TRBV7-2
j_call: TRBJ1-2
d_call: .
cdr3_nt: TGTGCCAGCAGCTCCGCAGGGTATGGCTACACCTTC
cdr3_aa: CASSSAGYGYTF

clone_size: .
v_call: TRBV3-1/TRBV3-2
j_call: TRBJ2-5
d_call: TRBD2
cdr3_nt: TGTGCCAGTGTGAGCGGGGGGGACGAGACCCAGTACTTC
cdr3_aa: CASVSGGDETQYF

clone_size: .
v_call: TRBV18
j_call: TRBJ2-1
d_call: .
cdr3_nt: TGTGCCAGCTCACCGTCACTCAGACAGGTATACAATGAGCAGTTCTTC
cdr3_aa: CASSPSLRQVYNEQFF

clone_size: .
v_call: TRBV19
j_call: TRBJ1-5
d_call: TRBD1
cdr3_nt: TGTGCCAGTAGTAGCAGGGGGTGGGGCAATCAGCCCCAGCATTTT
cdr3_aa: CASSSRGWGNQPQHF

clone_size: .
v_call: TRBV7-9
j_call: TRBJ1-1
d_call: .
cdr3_nt: TGTGCCAGCAGCTTAGCGCTTGGGAGGACTGAAGCTTTCTTT
cdr3_aa: CASSLALGRTEAFF